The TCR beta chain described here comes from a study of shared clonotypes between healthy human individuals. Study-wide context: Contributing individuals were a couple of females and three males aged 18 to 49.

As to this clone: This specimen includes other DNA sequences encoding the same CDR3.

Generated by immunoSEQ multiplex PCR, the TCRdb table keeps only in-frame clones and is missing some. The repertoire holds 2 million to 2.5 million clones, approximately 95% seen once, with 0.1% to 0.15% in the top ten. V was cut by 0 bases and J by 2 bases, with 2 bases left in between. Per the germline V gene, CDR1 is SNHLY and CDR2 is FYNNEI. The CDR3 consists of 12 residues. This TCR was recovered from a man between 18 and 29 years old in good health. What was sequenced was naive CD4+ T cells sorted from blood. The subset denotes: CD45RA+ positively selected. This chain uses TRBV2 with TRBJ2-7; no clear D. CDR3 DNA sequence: TGTGCCAGCAGTGAAGCGACCTACGAGCAGTACTTC. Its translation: CASSEATYEQYF.